These 22 T cell receptor beta chains came from one sample sequenced in a study of blood T cell repertoires in COVID-19. Sequencing was performed with immunoSEQ multiplex PCR; in TCRdb, only in-frame clones are kept and a portion is missing. In the table there are approximately 200,000 clones, about 88% of which are singletons. Sequenced input: peripheral blood. These receptors were obtained from a man aged 70 or older with acute or convalescent COVID-19.

There are a few counts of this clone. V usage is TRBV7-3 and J usage is TRBJ2-2; maybe TRBD1 (6 bases). Trimming left V 11 bases short and J 2 bases short, with 12 bases between. CDR1 SGHTA and CDR2 FQGTGA come from the germline V gene. This CDR3 region has 13 residues. CDR3 DNA: TGTGCCTCCCAGGGGCGAAACACCGGGGAGCTGTTTTTT. This gives the protein CASQGRNTGELFF.

The chain has TRBV5-1 and TRBJ2-3; 11 nucleotides match TRBD2. The CDR3 sequence is 17 residues long. Trimming removed 4 bases from V and 2 bases from J; junction bases left unmatched: 9. Germline V gene data show CDR1 as SGHRS and CDR2 as YFSETQ. CDR3 DNA sequence: TGCGCCAGCAGCCCAATCCTACTAGCGGGGGCCACAGATACGCAGTATTTT. Its translation is CASSPILLAGATDTQYF.

This chain uses TRBV29-1 with TRBJ2-7, with 8 bases aligning to TRBD2. This CDR3 contains 15 residues. V lost 5 bases and J lost 0; bases outside the gene matches: 9. Germline V gene data show CDR1 as SQVTM and CDR2 as ANQGSEA. CDR3 in amino acids: CSVNLHSGVSYEQYF. The CDR3 DNA sequence: TGCAGCGTTAACTTACATAGCGGGGTCTCCTACGAGCAGTACTTC.

This clone was observed a few times. This rearrangement joins TRBV6-4 to TRBJ1-5, with D uncertain. The V end lost 4 bases, the J end lost 9 bases, and 13 bases lay between the germline ends. The CDR3 totals 13 residues. CDR1 is MRHNA and CDR2 is SNTAGT in the germline V gene. This chain's CDR3 is CASSASPGGPQHF. The CDR3 bases are TGTGCCAGCAGTGCGAGCCCGGGTGGGCCCCAGCATTTT.

The V call is TRBV9, the J call TRBJ2-1; TRBD2 agrees at 9 bases. Trimming at V came to 1 base and at J to 7 bases, leaving 6 bases not matched to a gene. The germline gives CDR1 SGDLS, CDR2 YYNGEE. The CDR3 extends over 15 amino acids. As DNA, the CDR3 is TGTGCCAGCAGCGTAATCAGCGGGAGGAGAAATGAGCAGTTCTTC. It encodes CASSVISGRRNEQFF.

CDR3: CSGEGGLAGRYNEQFF. CDR3 coding DNA: TGCAGCGGGGAGGGGGGACTAGCGGGACGTTACAATGAGCAGTTCTTC. The chain combines TRBV29-1 with TRBJ2-1, with TRBD2 matching over 13 bases. V gave up 7 bases and J gave up 4 bases; unmatched junction bases: 10. Germline CDR1 and CDR2: SQVTM and ANQGSEA. The CDR3 has 16 residues.

In regard to this clone: Different DNA sequences within this sample yield the same CDR3. This chain links TRBV5-1 with TRBJ2-2; 8 positions agree with TRBD1. The ends lost 4 bases at V and 5 bases at J; junction bases unmatched: 7. The CDR3 has 15 amino acids. Germline V gene lookup returns CDR1 SGHRS and CDR2 YFSETQ. The CDR3 sequence is CASSLDRGNTGELFF. The CDR3 DNA sequence: TGCGCCAGCAGCCTAGACAGGGGTAATACCGGGGAGCTGTTTTTT.

The J gene is TRBJ1-5, the V gene TRBV27; 7 bases fit TRBD1. V dropped 5 bases and J dropped 2; count of bases not matched to a gene: 3. The CDR3 spans 14 residues. The germline CDR1 and CDR2 sequences are MNHEY and SMNVEV (reference sequence). The CDR3 spells CASSDRDGNQPQHF. CDR3 DNA sequence: TGTGCCAGCAGTGACAGGGACGGCAATCAGCCCCAGCATTTT.

The chain is built from TRBV7-9 and TRBJ1-4; TRBD1 matches at 8 bases. Losses at the gene ends were 4 bases for V and 0 bases for J; bases not matched to a gene: 7. Germline values: CDR1 SEHNR, CDR2 FQNEAQ (reference sequence). The CDR3 has 17 residues. The CDR3 loop reads CASSSGQGFATNEKLFF. CDR3 nucleotide sequence: TGTGCCAGCAGCTCAGGACAGGGATTCGCAACTAATGAAAAACTGTTTTTT.

This clone appeared a single time. The chain combines TRBV2 with TRBJ1-4; the D gene is possibly TRBD1 (5 bases). In germline, CDR1 is SNHLY, CDR2 FYNNEI. Trimming removed 4 bases at V and 3 bases at J, with 9 bases between. The CDR3 spans 14 residues. CDR3 in amino acids: CASSVDSSNEKLFF. The CDR3, as DNA: TGTGCCAGCAGTGTCGACAGCTCTAATGAAAAACTGTTTTTT.

J is TRBJ2-6 and V is TRBV29-1; D is unclear. CDR3 length equals 12 residues. V was trimmed by 5 bases and J by 4 bases, leaving 6 bases between them. Germline CDR1 SQVTM, CDR2 ANQGSEA. The CDR3 reads CSVYSGANVLTF. CDR3 in DNA: TGCAGCGTTTACTCCGGGGCCAACGTCCTGACTTTC.

The chain links TRBV29-1 to TRBJ2-4; D not certain. The CDR3 is 16 residues long. Germline loops: CDR1 SQVTM, CDR2 ANQGSEA. V was pared by 8 bases and J by 0 bases, with 20 bases between. CDR3 coding DNA: TGCAGCCCCCGAGGTCGAAATTTCCGAGCCAAAAACATTCAGTACTTC. Translated: CSPRGRNFRAKNIQYF.

This sequence joins TRBV12-3 or TRBV12-4 and TRBJ1-2, with a tentative D call TRBD1 (6 bases). The CDR3 sequence is 13 residues long. Between the trimmed V and J ends, which lost 3 bases and 5 bases, there was a span of 10 bases. The CDR3 sequence: CASSFQGQYGYTF. The CDR3 nucleotides are TGTGCCAGCAGTTTTCAGGGGCAGTATGGCTACACCTTC.

The count of this clone is one. The chain uses TRBV6-5 and TRBJ2-5, with 7 bases matching TRBD1. Per germline, CDR1 MNHEY and CDR2 SVGAGI. The CDR3 sequence is 15 residues long. V lost 5 bases and J lost 5; bases outside the gene matches: 11. The CDR3 coding sequence is TGTGCCAGCAGTAACAGGGGAGATTTTCGGGAGACCCAGTACTTC. Amino acids: CASSNRGDFRETQYF.

Only one count was recorded for this clone. The V gene is TRBV13, the J gene TRBJ2-7; 8 bases align to TRBD1. In germline, CDR1 is PRHDT, CDR2 FYEKMQ (reference sequence). This CDR3 is built from 15 residues. The V gene end was trimmed by 5 bases and the J gene end by 3 bases; junction bases not matched to a gene: 9. The CDR3 loop is CASSPQGTGIYEQYF. As DNA, the CDR3 is TGTGCCAGCAGCCCGCAAGGGACAGGAATCTACGAGCAGTACTTC.

This clone has only one observation. The V gene is TRBV2, the J gene TRBJ2-1, with a weak D call TRBD2 (6 bases). This CDR3 region has 14 residues. From germline, CDR1 is SNHLY and CDR2 FYNNEI. V lost 4 bases, J lost 9 bases, and 16 bases lay in between. The CDR3 region has the DNA TGTGCCAGCAGTGGACCGGGAGCAGGGAGTGAGCAGTTCTTC. The encoded protein is CASSGPGAGSEQFF.

The V gene is TRBV5-1, the J gene TRBJ1-1; 7 nucleotides align to TRBD1. With V trimmed by 4 bases and J by 0 bases, 3 bases remained unmatched. Per the germline V gene, CDR1 is SGHRS and CDR2 is YFSETQ. The CDR3 loop spans 14 amino acids. The CDR3 nucleotides are TGCGCCAGCAGCGGGGACAGCGTGAACACTGAAGCTTTCTTT. This codes for CASSGDSVNTEAFF.

A few counts support this clone. The V and J genes are TRBV6-4 and TRBJ2-7, with D possibly being TRBD2 (5 bases). CDR1 is MRHNA, CDR2 SNTAGT, per germline. The V end lost 3 bases, the J end lost 2 bases, and 11 bases lay between the germline ends. The CDR3 runs 14 residues. The CDR3 reads CASSESGTTYEQYF. CDR3 coding DNA: TGTGCCAGCAGTGAGTCGGGAACAACCTACGAGCAGTACTTC.

The chain recombines TRBV4-1 with TRBJ2-3, with 11 bases fitting TRBD2. The CDR3 runs 18 residues. Germline values: CDR1 MGHRA, CDR2 YSYEKL. Trimming took 5 bases from V and 1 from J; bases not matched to a gene: 11. The CDR3 loop is CASSTLAGAIFGTDTQYF. In nucleotides, the CDR3 is TGCGCCAGCAGCACACTAGCGGGAGCAATTTTCGGCACAGATACGCAGTATTTT.

The rearrangement links TRBV7-9 to TRBJ2-5, with TRBD1 matching over 7 bases. This CDR3 contains 13 residues. V was clipped by 9 bases and J by 4 bases; unmatched bases: 8. CDR1 and CDR2 (germline): SEHNR, FQNEAQ (reference sequence). The chain's CDR3 is CASARGQRETQYF. CDR3 nucleotide sequence: TGTGCCAGTGCTAGGGGGCAACGAGAGACCCAGTACTTC. The whole variable domain, filled in from reference TRBV7-9 and TRBJ2-5, reads DTGVSQNPRHKITKRGQNVTFRCDPISEHNRLYWYRQTLGQGPEFLTYFQNEAQLEKSRLLSDRFSAERPKGSFSTLEIQRTEQGDSAMYLCASARGQRETQYFGPGTRLLVL.

J is TRBJ1-5 and V is TRBV29-1, with 7 positions matching TRBD1. CDR1 and CDR2 from the germline V gene are SQVTM and ANQGSEA. The CDR3 spans 18 residues. Losses at the gene ends were 4 bases for V and 2 bases for J; bases not matched to a gene: 17. The CDR3 sequence: CSVGHRGRRALGNQPQHF. As DNA, the CDR3 is TGCAGCGTTGGCCACAGGGGCCGCCGAGCTTTGGGCAATCAGCCCCAGCATTTT. Together with reference TRBV29-1 and TRBJ1-5, the CDR3 gives the full variable domain: SAVISQKPSRDICQRGTSLTIQCQVDSQVTMMFWYRQQPGQSLTLIATANQGSEATYESGFVIDKFPISRPNLTFSTLTVSNMSPEDSSIYLCSVGHRGRRALGNQPQHFGDGTRLSIL.

This clone was counted between two and nine times. The chain has TRBV29-1 and TRBJ2-7, with D maybe TRBD1 (6 bases). The germline V and J ends were trimmed by 1 base and 1 base, with 14 bases remaining between them. Germline CDR1 reads SQVTM; CDR2 reads ANQGSEA. This CDR3 region has 15 residues. This CDR3 is CSVEGTELGSYEQYF. CDR3 DNA: TGCAGCGTTGAAGGGACAGAGCTAGGGTCCTACGAGCAGTACTTC.